These T cell receptor beta chains were read from a single sample in a study of blood T cell repertoires in COVID-19. Sequencing was performed with immunoSEQ multiplex PCR; in TCRdb, only in-frame clones are kept and a portion is missing. The sample holds some 180,000 clones; around 90% are singletons and the top ten take around 7%. The sample consisted of peripheral blood. The receptor set was obtained from a man in his forties or fifties with acute or convalescent COVID-19. CDR3s include the opening cysteine and the closing phenylalanine or tryptophan. The D gene is left open where the match is weak. For some rows the clone size is stated as once, few or many, or as a class when expanded; others skip it.

V gene: TRBV2
clone size: NA
J gene: TRBJ2-5
D gene: TRBD1
CDR3 protein: CASSAGQGTRETQYF
CDR3 DNA: TGTGCCAGCAGTGCGGGACAGGGTACGCGGGAGACCCAGTACTTC

V gene: TRBV4-3
clone size: NA
J gene: TRBJ2-7
D gene: TRBD1
CDR3 protein: CASSQVISWGQCYEQYF
CDR3 DNA: TGCGCCAGCAGCCAAGTAATCAGTTGGGGACAGTGCTACGAGCAGTACTTC

V gene: TRBV6-1
clone size: NA
J gene: TRBJ1-3
D gene: NA
CDR3 protein: CASSDGGNTIYF
CDR3 DNA: TGTGCCAGCAGTGACGGGGGAAACACCATATATTTT

V gene: TRBV24-1
clone size: NA
J gene: TRBJ2-1
D gene: NA
CDR3 protein: CATSDGISSYNEQFF
CDR3 DNA: TGTGCCACCAGTGACGGGATAAGCTCCTACAATGAGCAGTTCTTC

V gene: TRBV5-6
clone size: NA
J gene: TRBJ1-2
D gene: TRBD1
CDR3 protein: CASSGTGSYGYTF
CDR3 DNA: TGTGCCAGCAGCGGGACAGGGAGCTATGGCTACACCTTC

V gene: TRBV6-5
clone size: NA
J gene: TRBJ2-1
D gene: TRBD1
CDR3 protein: CASSLTGTNYNEQFF
CDR3 DNA: TGTGCCAGCAGCTTGACAGGGACGAACTACAATGAGCAGTTCTTC

V gene: TRBV5-6
clone size: NA
J gene: TRBJ1-2
D gene: TRBD1
CDR3 protein: CASSPDRAVGYTF
CDR3 DNA: TGTGCCAGCAGTCCCGACAGGGCGGTTGGCTACACCTTC

V gene: TRBV7-3
clone size: NA
J gene: TRBJ2-3
D gene: NA
CDR3 protein: CASSPQGTDTQYF
CDR3 DNA: TGTGCCAGCAGCCCGCAGGGTACAGATACGCAGTATTTT

V gene: TRBV15
clone size: NA
J gene: TRBJ2-7
D gene: TRBD2
CDR3 protein: CATSSGLRGYEQYF
CDR3 DNA: TGTGCCACCAGTTCGGGACTAAGGGGCTACGAGCAGTACTTC

V gene: TRBV2
clone size: NA
J gene: TRBJ1-5
D gene: NA
CDR3 protein: CASRDIKGVYSNQPQHF
CDR3 DNA: TGTGCCAGCAGAGACATTAAAGGGGTTTATAGCAATCAGCCCCAGCATTTT

V gene: TRBV14
clone size: NA
J gene: TRBJ1-2
D gene: TRBD1
CDR3 protein: CASSHSTGAYYGYTF
CDR3 DNA: TGTGCCAGCAGCCATTCGACAGGGGCTTACTATGGCTACACCTTC

V gene: TRBV27
clone size: NA
J gene: TRBJ2-7
D gene: NA
CDR3 protein: CASSLPGQKPYF
CDR3 DNA: TGTGCCAGCAGTTTGCCGGGACAAAAGCCGTACTTC

V gene: TRBV7-9
clone size: NA
J gene: TRBJ2-7
D gene: NA
CDR3 protein: CASSITRSFGEQYF
CDR3 DNA: TGTGCCAGCAGCATAACCCGGTCCTTCGGCGAGCAGTACTTC

V gene: TRBV29-1
clone size: NA
J gene: TRBJ2-2
D gene: NA
CDR3 protein: CSVAFGQSFTGELFF
CDR3 DNA: TGCAGCGTTGCGTTTGGTCAAAGCTTCACCGGGGAGCTGTTTTTT

V gene: TRBV15
clone size: once
J gene: TRBJ2-3
D gene: TRBD2
CDR3 protein: CATSRELAGSTDTQYF
CDR3 DNA: TGTGCCACCAGCAGGGAACTAGCGGGGAGCACAGATACGCAGTATTTT

V gene: TRBV15
clone size: NA
J gene: TRBJ1-3
D gene: TRBD1
CDR3 protein: CATSRVSGTGVLPSGNTIYF
CDR3 DNA: TGTGCCACCAGCAGGGTCTCCGGGACAGGCGTTTTGCCCTCTGGAAACACCATATATTTT

V gene: TRBV3-1/TRBV3-2
clone size: NA
J gene: TRBJ2-7
D gene: TRBD2
CDR3 protein: CASSQERGNSYEQYF
CDR3 DNA: TGTGCCAGCAGCCAAGAGCGGGGGAACTCCTACGAGCAGTACTTC